This T cell receptor beta chain derives from a study of T cell clones after liver transplantation. Study details: A pre-transplant mixed lymphocyte reaction with TCRbeta sequencing defined graft-donor-reactive clones followed in post-transplant blood. Graft-donor-reactive sequences were compared with third-party-reactive TCRbeta sequences from pre-transplant mixed lymphocyte reactions. Blood was drawn pre-transplant, before withdrawal, and after full or failed withdrawal.

Comment on this clone: Antigen: not known.

Profiling relied on immunoSEQ multiplex PCR, and the TCRdb table lists in-frame clones only, not all of them. The top ten clones hold about a tenth of a sample with roughly 53,000 clones, approximately 77% of them seen once. Germline V CDR1 and CDR2: SNHLY, FYNNEI. This CDR3 comprises 14 residues. V was shortened by 7 bases and J by 2 bases, with 12 bases between the two germline ends. Study outcomes and limitations: A significant post-transplant drop in circulating graft-donor-reactive CD4 TCRbeta sequences occurred in most of the 8 subjects.

Here the sequenced sample was CD4+ T cells from blood, taken at the 22-month timepoint. The chain recombines TRBV2 with TRBJ1-5, with D possibly being TRBD1 (5 bases). The receptor's source is a human patient who received a liver transplant. Among the T cells, some may be from the graft donor. The CDR3 loop is CASKVGGGNQPQHF. The CDR3 DNA reads as TGTGCCAGCAAGGTTGGGGGGGGCAATCAGCCCCAGCATTTT.